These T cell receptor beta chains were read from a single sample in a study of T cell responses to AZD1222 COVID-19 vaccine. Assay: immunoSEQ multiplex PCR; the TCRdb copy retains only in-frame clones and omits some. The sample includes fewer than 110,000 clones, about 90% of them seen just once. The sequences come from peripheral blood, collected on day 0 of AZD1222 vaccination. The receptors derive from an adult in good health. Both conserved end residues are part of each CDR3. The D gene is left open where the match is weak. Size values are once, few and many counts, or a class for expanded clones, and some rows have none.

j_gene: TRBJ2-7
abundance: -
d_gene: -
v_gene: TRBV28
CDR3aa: CASRGGTTYEQYF
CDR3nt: TGTGCCAGCAGGGGTGGGACGACCTACGAGCAGTACTTC

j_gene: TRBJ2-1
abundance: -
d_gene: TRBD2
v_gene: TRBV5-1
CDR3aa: CASSLLAGGSNEQFF
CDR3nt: TGCGCCAGCAGCTTGCTAGCGGGGGGGAGCAATGAGCAGTTCTTC

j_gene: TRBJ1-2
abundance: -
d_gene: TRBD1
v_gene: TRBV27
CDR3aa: CASSSNRDRVDGYTF
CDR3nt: TGTGCCAGCAGTTCGAACCGGGACAGGGTAGATGGCTACACCTTC

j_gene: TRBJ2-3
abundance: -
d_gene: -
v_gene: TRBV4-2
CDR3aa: CASSHTSSTDTQYF
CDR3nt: TGTGCCAGCAGCCATACTTCTAGCACAGATACGCAGTATTTT

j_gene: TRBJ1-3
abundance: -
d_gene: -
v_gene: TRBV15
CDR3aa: CATSLGGRNTIYF
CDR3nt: TGTGCCACCAGCCTTGGAGGACGAAACACCATATATTTT

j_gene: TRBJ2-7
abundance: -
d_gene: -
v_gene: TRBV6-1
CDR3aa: CASSEAYPVAYEQYF
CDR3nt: TGTGCCAGCAGTGAAGCGTACCCTGTGGCCTACGAGCAGTACTTC

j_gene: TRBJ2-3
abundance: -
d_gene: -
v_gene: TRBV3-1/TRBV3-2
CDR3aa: CASSRNTGTDTQYF
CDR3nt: TGTGCCAGCAGCCGGAACACAGGGACGGATACGCAGTATTTT

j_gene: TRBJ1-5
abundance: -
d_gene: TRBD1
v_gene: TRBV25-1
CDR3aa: CASSSGTGYQPQHF
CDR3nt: TGTGCCAGCAGTTCGGGGACAGGGTATCAGCCCCAGCATTTT

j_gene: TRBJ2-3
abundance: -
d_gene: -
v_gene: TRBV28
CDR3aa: CATGTPSTDTQYF
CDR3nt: TGTGCCACCGGGACACCTAGCACAGATACGCAGTATTTT

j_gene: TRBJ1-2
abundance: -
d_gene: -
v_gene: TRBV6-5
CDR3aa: CASRDPGTYYGYTF
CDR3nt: TGTGCCAGCAGAGATCCAGGGACCTACTATGGCTACACCTTC

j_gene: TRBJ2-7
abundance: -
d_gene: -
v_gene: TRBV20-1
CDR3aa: CSASFGGYEQYF
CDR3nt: TGCAGTGCTAGTTTCGGTGGCTACGAGCAGTACTTC

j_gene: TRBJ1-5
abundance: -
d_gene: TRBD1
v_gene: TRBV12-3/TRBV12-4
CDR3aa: CASSWTGGQPQHF
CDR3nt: TGTGCCAGCAGTTGGACAGGGGGTCAGCCCCAGCATTTT

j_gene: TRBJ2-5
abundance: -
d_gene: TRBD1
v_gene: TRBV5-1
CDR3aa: CASSSTGNTGETQYF
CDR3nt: TGCGCCAGCAGCTCGACAGGGAATACGGGGGAGACCCAGTACTTC

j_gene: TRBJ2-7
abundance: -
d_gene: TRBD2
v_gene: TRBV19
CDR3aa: CASSISSGGPNSYEQYF
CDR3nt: TGTGCCAGTAGTATCAGTAGCGGGGGACCCAATTCCTACGAGCAGTACTTC

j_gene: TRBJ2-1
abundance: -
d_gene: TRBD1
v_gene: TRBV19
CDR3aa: CASSIFEGAGYNEQFF
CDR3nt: TGTGCCAGTAGTATATTTGAGGGGGCAGGCTACAATGAGCAGTTCTTC

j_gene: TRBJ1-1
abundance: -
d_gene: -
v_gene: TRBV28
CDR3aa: CASSLWGGENTEAFF
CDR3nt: TGTGCCAGCAGTTTATGGGGAGGGGAGAACACTGAAGCTTTCTTT

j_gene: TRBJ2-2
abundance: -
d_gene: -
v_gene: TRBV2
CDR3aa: CASKYTGELFF
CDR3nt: TGTGCCAGCAAATACACCGGGGAGCTGTTTTTT

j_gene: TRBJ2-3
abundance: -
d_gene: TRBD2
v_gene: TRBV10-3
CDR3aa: CAISEKAASGAITDTQYF
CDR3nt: TGTGCCATCAGTGAGAAAGCGGCTAGCGGGGCCATCACAGATACGCAGTATTTT

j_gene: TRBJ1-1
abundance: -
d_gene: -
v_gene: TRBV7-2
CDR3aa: CASSRDLYTEAFF
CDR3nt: TGTGCCAGCAGCCGGGACCTTTATACTGAAGCTTTCTTT

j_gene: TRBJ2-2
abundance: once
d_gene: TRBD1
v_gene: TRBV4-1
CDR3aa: CASRPAQGAGELFF
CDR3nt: TGCGCCAGCCGGCCGGCACAGGGGGCCGGGGAGCTGTTTTTT

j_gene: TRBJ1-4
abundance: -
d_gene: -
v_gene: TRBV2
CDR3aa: CASSGVRTTEKLFF
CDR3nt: TGTGCCAGCAGTGGGGTGCGTACAACTGAAAAACTGTTTTTT

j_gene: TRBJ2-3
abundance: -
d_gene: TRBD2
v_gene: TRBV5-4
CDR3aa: CASSPGLAGDTQYF
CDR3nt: TGTGCCAGCAGCCCGGGACTAGCGGGAGATACGCAGTATTTT

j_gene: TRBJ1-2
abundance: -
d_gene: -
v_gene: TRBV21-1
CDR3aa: CASTPVGHCDYGYTF
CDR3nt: TGTGCCAGCACCCCTGTTGGGCATTGTGACTATGGCTACACCTTC

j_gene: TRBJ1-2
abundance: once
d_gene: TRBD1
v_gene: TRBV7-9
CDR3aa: CASSLATGTGGRGYTF
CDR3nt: TGTGCCAGCAGCTTAGCAACCGGGACAGGGGGCCGGGGCTACACCTTC

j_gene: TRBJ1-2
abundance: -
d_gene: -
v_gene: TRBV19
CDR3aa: CASSQTWQGIDSYTF
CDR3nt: TGTGCCAGCTCTCAGACGTGGCAGGGAATTGATAGCTACACCTTC

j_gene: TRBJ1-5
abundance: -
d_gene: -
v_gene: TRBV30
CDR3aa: CAWTTGFGQPQHF
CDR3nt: TGTGCCTGGACCACAGGGTTTGGTCAGCCCCAGCATTTT

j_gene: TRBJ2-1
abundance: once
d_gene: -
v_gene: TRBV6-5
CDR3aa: CASSYSEGMNEQFF
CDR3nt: TGTGCCAGCAGTTACTCCGAGGGAATGAATGAGCAGTTCTTC

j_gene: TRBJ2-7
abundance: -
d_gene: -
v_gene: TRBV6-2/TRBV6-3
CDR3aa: CASSYSGQFSYEQYF
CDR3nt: TGTGCCAGCAGTTACTCGGGTCAGTTCTCCTACGAGCAGTACTTC

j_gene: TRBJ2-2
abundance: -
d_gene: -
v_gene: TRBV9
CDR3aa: CASSVVGVPGYDGELFF
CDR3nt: TGTGCCAGCAGCGTAGTGGGGGTACCGGGATACGACGGGGAGCTGTTTTTT

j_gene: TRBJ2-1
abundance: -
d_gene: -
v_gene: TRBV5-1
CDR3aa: CASSQLGRGNEQFF
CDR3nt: TGCGCCAGCAGCCAACTAGGTAGGGGCAATGAGCAGTTCTTC

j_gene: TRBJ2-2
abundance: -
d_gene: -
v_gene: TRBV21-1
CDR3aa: CASTHGDRDPGELFF
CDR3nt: TGTGCCAGCACCCACGGGGACAGGGATCCCGGGGAGCTGTTTTTT

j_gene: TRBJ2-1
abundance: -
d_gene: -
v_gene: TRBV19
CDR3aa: CASSPQPGLGLFF
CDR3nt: TGTGCCAGTAGTCCCCAGCCTGGTCTGGGCCTTTTCTTC

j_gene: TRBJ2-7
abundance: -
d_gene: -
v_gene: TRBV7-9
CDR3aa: CASSSWRDSYEQYF
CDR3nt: TGTGCCAGCAGCTCGTGGAGGGACTCCTACGAGCAGTACTTC

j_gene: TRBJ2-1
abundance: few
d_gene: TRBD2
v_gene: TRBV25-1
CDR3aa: CASSSEGLAGGRHNEQFF
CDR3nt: TGTGCCAGCAGTTCTGAAGGACTAGCGGGAGGTCGTCACAATGAGCAGTTCTTC

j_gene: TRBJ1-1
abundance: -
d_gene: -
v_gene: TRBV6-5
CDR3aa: CASSATPLGGTEAFF
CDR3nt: TGTGCCAGCAGCGCTACCCCTCTCGGGGGCACTGAAGCTTTCTTT

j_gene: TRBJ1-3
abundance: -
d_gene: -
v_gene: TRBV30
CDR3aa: CAWSVGNTIYF
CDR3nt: TGTGCCTGGAGTGTTGGAAACACCATATATTTT

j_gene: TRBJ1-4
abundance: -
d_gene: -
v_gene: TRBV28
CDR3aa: CASKEDTVNEKLFF
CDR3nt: TGTGCCAGCAAAGAGGACACGGTAAATGAAAAACTGTTTTTT

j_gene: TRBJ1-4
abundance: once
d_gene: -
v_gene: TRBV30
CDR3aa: CASRARGNEKLFF
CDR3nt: TGTGCCAGCCGGGCCCGCGGAAATGAAAAACTGTTTTTT

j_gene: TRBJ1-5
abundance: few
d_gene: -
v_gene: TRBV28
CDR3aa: CASSFSRRNQPQHF
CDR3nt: TGTGCCAGCAGTTTTTCCCGTCGCAATCAGCCCCAGCATTTT

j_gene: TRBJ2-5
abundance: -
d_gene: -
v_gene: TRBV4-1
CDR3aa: CASSQDLETQYF
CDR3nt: TGCGCCAGCAGCCAAGATTTGGAGACCCAGTACTTC

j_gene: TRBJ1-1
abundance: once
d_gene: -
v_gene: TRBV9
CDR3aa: CASSVVTDPNTEAFF
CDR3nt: TGTGCCAGCAGCGTAGTGACCGATCCGAACACTGAAGCTTTCTTT

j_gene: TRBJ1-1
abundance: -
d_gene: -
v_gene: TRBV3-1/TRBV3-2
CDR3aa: CASSQASGRNTEAFF
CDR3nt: TGTGCCAGCAGCCAAGCCTCCGGGCGGAACACTGAAGCTTTCTTT

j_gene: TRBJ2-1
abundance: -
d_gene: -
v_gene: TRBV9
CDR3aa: CASSQGGGVYGEQFF
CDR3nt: TGTGCCAGCAGCCAAGGGGGCGGGGTATACGGTGAGCAGTTCTTC

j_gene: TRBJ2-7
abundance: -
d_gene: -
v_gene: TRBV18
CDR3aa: CASSQSSDEQYF
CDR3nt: TGTGCCAGCTCCCAATCTTCGGACGAGCAGTACTTC

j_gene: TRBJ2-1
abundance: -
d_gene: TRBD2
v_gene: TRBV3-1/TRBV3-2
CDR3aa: CASSQVAGGANEQFF
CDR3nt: TGTGCCAGCAGCCAAGTAGCGGGAGGGGCCAATGAGCAGTTCTTC

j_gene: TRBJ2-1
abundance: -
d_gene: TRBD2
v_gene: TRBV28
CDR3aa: CASSSTSESYNEQFF
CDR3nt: TGTGCCAGCAGTTCGACTAGCGAGTCCTACAATGAGCAGTTCTTC

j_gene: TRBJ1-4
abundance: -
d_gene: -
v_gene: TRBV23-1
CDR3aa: CASRTPERRLFF
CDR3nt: TGCGCCAGCAGAACTCCGGAGAGGCGACTGTTTTTT

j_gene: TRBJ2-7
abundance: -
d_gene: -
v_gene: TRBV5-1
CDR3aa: CASTLSTGSPSYEQYF
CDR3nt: TGCGCCAGCACCCTTTCGACAGGCAGCCCCTCCTACGAGCAGTACTTC

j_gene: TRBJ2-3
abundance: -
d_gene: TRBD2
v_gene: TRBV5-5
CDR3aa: CASSFASGRVTDTQYF
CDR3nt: TGTGCCAGCAGTTTTGCTAGCGGGAGGGTCACAGATACGCAGTATTTT

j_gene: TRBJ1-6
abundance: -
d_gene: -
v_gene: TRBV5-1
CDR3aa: CASSLALEANSPLHF
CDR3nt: TGCGCCAGCAGCTTGGCCCTGGAAGCTAATTCACCCCTCCACTTT

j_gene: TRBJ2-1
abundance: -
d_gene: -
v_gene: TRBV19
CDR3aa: CASSQVATSYNEQFF
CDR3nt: TGTGCCAGTAGCCAGGTAGCGACCTCCTACAATGAGCAGTTCTTC

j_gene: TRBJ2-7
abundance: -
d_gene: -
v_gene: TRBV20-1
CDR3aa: CSASTAVLSYEQYF
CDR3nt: TGCAGTGCTAGTACGGCGGTACTTTCCTACGAGCAGTACTTC